The clone carrying this T cell receptor (beta chain) was found a few times. What it recognizes is unknown. TCRdb re-analysed the RT-PCR reads in MiXCR, keeping a single row per CDR3 protein. Counted here are 650,000 to 850,000 distinct CDR3 sequences, roughly 13% occurring once; the ten biggest clones make up 6.5% to 8.5%. This record belongs to a study of response to subunit inactivated influenza vaccine. The study's findings and limits: Authors suggested each seasonal influenza vaccination recruits few new T cells.

V was shortened by 6 bases and J by 6 bases, with 12 bases between the two germline ends. The germline gives CDR1 KGHSH, CDR2 LQKENI. The CDR3 is 13 amino acids. Source: PBMCs from blood, taken roughly 15 days before vaccination. The TCR comes from a man aged 50-60 years who received an inactivated influenza vaccine. The chain joins TRBV18 to TRBJ1-5; D gene ambiguous. The CDR3 reads CASSPSGGQPQHF. CDR3 sequence (DNA): TGTGCCAGCTCCCCGAGCGGCGGTCAGCCCCAGCATTTT.